These 8 T cell receptor beta chains were all obtained from the same sample, sequenced in a study of blood T cell repertoires in COVID-19. TCRdb's copy holds only in-frame clones and misses some; the assay was immunoSEQ multiplex PCR. This sample has about 320,000 clones, with 85% to 90% found just once. Sequencing input: PBMCs or T cells enriched from blood (not recorded which). Receptors were obtained from a young woman who had recovered from COVID-19.

This chain links TRBV7-9 with TRBJ2-1; 8 bases fit TRBD2. Trimming cost V 5 bases and J 7 bases; bases outside gene matches: 7. CDR3 length equals 14 residues. CDR1 SEHNR and CDR2 FQNEAQ come from the germline V gene (reference sequence). The CDR3 sequence: CASSQAGVRNEQFF. CDR3 coding DNA: TGTGCCAGCAGCCAAGCGGGAGTACGGAATGAGCAGTTCTTC.

The chain links TRBV21-1 to TRBJ2-2; TRBD1, the D gene given by the table, was not confirmed from the DNA. TRBV21-1 counts as a pseudogene. The CDR3 loop spans 15 amino acids. The CDR3 DNA is TGTGCCATCTTCTTGGACAGCGAGTATACCGGGGAGCTGTTTTTT. It translates to CAIFLDSEYTGELFF.

CDR3 sequence: CASSQSGGSGNTIYF. For the CDR3, the DNA is TGTGCCAGCAGCCAATCGGGGGGATCTGGAAACACCATATATTTT. The V call is TRBV5-6, the J call TRBJ1-3; weak D call: TRBD1 (5 bases). Germline V gene sequence: CDR1 SGHDT, CDR2 YYEEEE. The V gene lost 4 bases and the J gene lost 1 base, with 12 bases spanning the gap. The CDR3 has 15 amino acids.

Comment on this clone: The sample contains more than one DNA sequence encoding this CDR3. The chain joins TRBV28 to TRBJ1-3; D call uncertain. CDR3 length: 14 residues. V lost 5 bases and J lost 2, with 10 bases in between. Germline assignment: CDR1 MDHEN and CDR2 SYDVKM. DNA for the CDR3: TGTGCCAGCAGTCGGGGAGGCGCTGGAAACACCATATATTTT. Protein product: CASSRGGAGNTIYF.

This clone was counted a few times. Other DNA sequences within the sample encode an identical CDR3. The rearrangement joins TRBV29-1 to TRBJ1-1, with 9 bases aligning to TRBD1. The CDR3 runs to 13 residues. V gave up 4 bases and J gave up 1 base; unmatched junction bases: 1. Germline values: CDR1 SQVTM, CDR2 ANQGSEA. This CDR3 is CSVVGQGNTEAFF. The DNA of the CDR3 is TGCAGCGTTGTGGGACAGGGGAACACTGAAGCTTTCTTT.

The J gene is TRBJ1-2, the V gene TRBV12-3 or TRBV12-4; the D gene is possibly TRBD1 (6 bases). V was pared by 4 bases and J by 6 bases, with 9 bases between. The length of the CDR3 is 12 residues. This chain's CDR3 is CASSWGHDGYTF. The CDR3 coding sequence is TGTGCCAGCAGTTGGGGGCACGATGGCTACACCTTC.

The genes are TRBV6-5 and TRBJ2-2; D unresolved. Germline CDR1 reads MNHEY; CDR2 reads SVGAGI. The ends were cut back, 2 bases at V and 3 bases at J, with 7 bases in the middle. The CDR3 covers 14 residues. CDR3 in amino acids: CASSYGTDTGELFF. The CDR3 DNA is TGTGCCAGCAGTTACGGCACAGACACCGGGGAGCTGTTTTTT.

This rearrangement joins TRBV10-3 to TRBJ2-7; 9 positions match TRBD1. Per the germline V gene, CDR1 is ENHRY and CDR2 is SYGVKD. V lost 4 bases and J lost 3; bases outside the gene matches: 7. This CDR3 has 15 amino acids. In DNA, the CDR3 is TGTGCCATCAGTGTCCCCGGGACAGGGATCTACGAGCAGTACTTC. This translates into CAISVPGTGIYEQYF.